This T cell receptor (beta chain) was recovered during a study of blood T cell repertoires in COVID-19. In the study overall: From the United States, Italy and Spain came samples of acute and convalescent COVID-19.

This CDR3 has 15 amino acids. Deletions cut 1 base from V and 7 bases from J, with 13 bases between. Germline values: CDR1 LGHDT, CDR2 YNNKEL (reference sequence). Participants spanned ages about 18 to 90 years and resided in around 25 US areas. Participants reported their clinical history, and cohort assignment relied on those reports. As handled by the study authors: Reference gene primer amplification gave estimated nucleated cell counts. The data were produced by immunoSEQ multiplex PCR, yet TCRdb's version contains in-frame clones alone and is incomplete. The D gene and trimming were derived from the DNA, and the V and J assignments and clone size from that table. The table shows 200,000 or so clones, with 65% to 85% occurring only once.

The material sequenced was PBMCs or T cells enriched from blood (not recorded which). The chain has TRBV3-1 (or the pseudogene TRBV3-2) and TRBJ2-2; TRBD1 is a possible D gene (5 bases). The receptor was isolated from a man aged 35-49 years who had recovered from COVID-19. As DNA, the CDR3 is TGTGCCAGCAGCCAAGTTGCAGGGTTGGGCGGGGAGCTGTTTTTT. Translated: CASSQVAGLGGELFF.